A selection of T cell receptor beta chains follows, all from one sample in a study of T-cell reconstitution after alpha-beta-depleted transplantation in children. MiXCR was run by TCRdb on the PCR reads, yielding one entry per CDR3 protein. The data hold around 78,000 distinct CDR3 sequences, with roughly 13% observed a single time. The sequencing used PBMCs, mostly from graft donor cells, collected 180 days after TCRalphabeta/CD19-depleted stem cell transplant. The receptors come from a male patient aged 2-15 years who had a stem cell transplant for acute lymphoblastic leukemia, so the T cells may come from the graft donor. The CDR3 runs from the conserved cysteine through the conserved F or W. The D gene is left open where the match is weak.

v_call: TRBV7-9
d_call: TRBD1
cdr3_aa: CASSRTGADYEQYF

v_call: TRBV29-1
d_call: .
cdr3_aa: CSFCRDDRTDTQYF

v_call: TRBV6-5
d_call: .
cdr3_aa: CASSRPTGELFF

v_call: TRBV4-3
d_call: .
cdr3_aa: CASSQDPRGLKETQYF

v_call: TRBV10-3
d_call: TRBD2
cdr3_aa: CAITGLAGGRDEQYF

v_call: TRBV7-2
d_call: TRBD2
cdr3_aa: CASSRLASGEYNEQFF

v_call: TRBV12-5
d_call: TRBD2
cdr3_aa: CASGLVAKNSLAETSYNEQFF

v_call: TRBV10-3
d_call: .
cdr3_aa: CAIRPSNTGELFF

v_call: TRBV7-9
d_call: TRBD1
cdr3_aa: CASSSGTGGDYEQYF

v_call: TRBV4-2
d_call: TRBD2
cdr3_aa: CASSQAGEKNEQFF

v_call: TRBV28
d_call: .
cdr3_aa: CASSLGPGFTSPLHF

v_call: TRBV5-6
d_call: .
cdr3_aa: CASSLTSRTDTQYF

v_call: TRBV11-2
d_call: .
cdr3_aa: CASSLLPGEQFF

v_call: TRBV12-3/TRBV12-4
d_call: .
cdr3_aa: CASSLGSAVLTF

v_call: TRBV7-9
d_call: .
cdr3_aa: CASSIRSREKSGYTF

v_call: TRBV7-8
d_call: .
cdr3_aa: CASGLSRGIRYKQYF

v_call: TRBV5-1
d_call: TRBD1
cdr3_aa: CASSEGQPYEQYF

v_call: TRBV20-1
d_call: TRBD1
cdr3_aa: CSARDFSGQFTDTQYF

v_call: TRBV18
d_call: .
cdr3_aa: CASSRQRDTQYF

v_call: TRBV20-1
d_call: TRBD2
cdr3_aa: CSAATGFSGGEQYF

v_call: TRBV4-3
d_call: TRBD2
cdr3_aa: CATTTSGRATGSYNEQFF

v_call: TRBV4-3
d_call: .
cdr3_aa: CASRPVWGQGYEQYF

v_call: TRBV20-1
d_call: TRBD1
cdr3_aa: CSARAARGPYSNQPQHF

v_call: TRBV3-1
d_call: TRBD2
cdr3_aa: CASSLLAGAGNEQFF

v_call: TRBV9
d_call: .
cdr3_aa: CASSARQGANVLTF

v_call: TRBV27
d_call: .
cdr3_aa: CASSHGPLRGYTF

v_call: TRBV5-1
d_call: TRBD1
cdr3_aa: CASSTGQGIVNTIYF

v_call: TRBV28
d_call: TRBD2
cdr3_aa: CASSFTGGRSYNEQFF

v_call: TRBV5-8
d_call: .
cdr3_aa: CASSGTSYEQYF

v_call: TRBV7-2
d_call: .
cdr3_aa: CASSFGRGSRPQHF

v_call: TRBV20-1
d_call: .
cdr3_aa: CSASGILVEQYF

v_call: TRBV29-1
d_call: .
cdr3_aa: CSVGRQYTDTQYF

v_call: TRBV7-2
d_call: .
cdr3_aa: CASSFTLLDQPQHF

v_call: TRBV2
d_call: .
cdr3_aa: CASSEGLSQPQHF

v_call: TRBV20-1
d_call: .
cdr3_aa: CSAVQGGYNSPLHF

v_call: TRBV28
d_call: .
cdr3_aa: CASSHSAGMNTEAFF

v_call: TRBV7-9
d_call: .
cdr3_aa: CASSPEGRPFSGNTIYF

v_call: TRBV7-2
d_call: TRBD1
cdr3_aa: CASSPDRGRWEQYF

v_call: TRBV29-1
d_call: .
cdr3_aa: CSVSRLSSTDTQYF

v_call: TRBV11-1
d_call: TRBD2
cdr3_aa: CASSFRAGGLSSYNEQFF

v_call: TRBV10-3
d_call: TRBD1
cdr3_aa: CAISGSRQGKGGYTF

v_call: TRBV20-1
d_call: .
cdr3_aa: CSARQGQSDTQYF

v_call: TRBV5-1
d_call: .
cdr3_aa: CASSLPGPWADTQYF

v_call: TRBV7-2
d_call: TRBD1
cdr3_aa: CASSGTVKNIQYF

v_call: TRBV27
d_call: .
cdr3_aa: CASSLSKGGSETQYF

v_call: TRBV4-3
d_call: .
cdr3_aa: CASSQDWGRVKNEQFF

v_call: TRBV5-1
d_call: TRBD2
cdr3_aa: CASSWTGTSGGDTQYF

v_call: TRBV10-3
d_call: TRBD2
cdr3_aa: CAISGGGSGYSEQFF

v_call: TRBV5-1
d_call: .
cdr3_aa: CASSLDNYNEQFF

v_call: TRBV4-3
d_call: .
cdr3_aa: CASSQEWGDSPLHF

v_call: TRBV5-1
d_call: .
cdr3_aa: CASSLQGKTEAFF

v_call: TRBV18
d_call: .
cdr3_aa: CASSRGSGSSYEQYF

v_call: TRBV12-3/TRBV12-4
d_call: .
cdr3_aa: CASSRNSNGYTF

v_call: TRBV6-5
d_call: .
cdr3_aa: CASSYSTFATNEKLFF

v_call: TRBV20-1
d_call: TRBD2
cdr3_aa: CRAQPPGLAGGLSYNEQFF

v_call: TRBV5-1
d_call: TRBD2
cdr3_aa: CASSLTWEGHGDTQYF

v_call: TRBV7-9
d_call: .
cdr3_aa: CASSLWAGTLQETQYF